This T cell receptor beta chain was captured by sequencing in a study of Tregs in tolerant kidney transplant recipients. General study points: In tolerant patients, donor-specific Tregs outgrew total Tregs, suggesting antigen-driven expansion. Activated donor B cell expansion appeared to reveal the most relevant donor-specific TCRbeta repertoire. No direct test of biological reproducibility was done here.

The CDR3 has 13 residues. Germline lookup yields CDR1 SNHLY and CDR2 FYNNEI. V was clipped by 7 bases and J by 7 bases, with 14 bases between them. Measured with immunoSEQ multiplex PCR; TCRdb has only the in-frame clones, and not every one. The top ten clones hold about 0.36% of a sample with roughly 80,000 clones, less than 95% of them seen once. For this clone: What it recognizes is unknown.

Unstimulated Tregs (CD4+CD25+CD127-) and CD4+CD25- non-Tregs were sorted from PBMCs. This chain uses TRBV2 with TRBJ1-5; no reliable D call. The clonotype comes from a human donor who received a combined kidney and bone marrow transplant. Material: Tregs from blood, obtained before the transplant. CDR3 DNA: TGTGCCAGCACTAGGGAGGGTTGGCAGCCCCAGCATTTT. Protein product: CASTREGWQPQHF.